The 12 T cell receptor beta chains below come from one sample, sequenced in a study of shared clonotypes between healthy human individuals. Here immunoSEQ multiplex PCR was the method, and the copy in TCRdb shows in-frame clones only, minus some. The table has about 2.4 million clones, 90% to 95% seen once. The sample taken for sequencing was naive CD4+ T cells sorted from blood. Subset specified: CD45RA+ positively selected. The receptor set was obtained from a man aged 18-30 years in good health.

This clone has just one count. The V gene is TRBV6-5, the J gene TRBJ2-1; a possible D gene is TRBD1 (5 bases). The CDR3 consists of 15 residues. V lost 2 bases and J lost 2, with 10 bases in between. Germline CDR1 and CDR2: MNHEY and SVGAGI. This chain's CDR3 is CASSYEWGPYNEQFF. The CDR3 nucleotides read TGTGCCAGCAGTTACGAATGGGGCCCCTACAATGAGCAGTTCTTC.

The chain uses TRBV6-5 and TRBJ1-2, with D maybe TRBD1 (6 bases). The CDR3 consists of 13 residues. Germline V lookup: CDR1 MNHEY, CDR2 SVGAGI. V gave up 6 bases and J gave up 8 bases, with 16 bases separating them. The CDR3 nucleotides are TGTGCCAGCAGCGACAGGTCGTTCGGAGGCTACACCTTC. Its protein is CASSDRSFGGYTF.

CDR3 in DNA: TGTGCCACGAAGAACCTGGGACTAGCGGAAGAGACCCAGTACTTC. This translates into CATKNLGLAEETQYF. The genes are TRBV19 and TRBJ2-5; 11 positions agree with TRBD2. Trimming cost V 10 bases and J 3 bases; bases outside gene matches: 10. From germline, CDR1 is LNHDA and CDR2 SQIVND (reference sequence). This CDR3 is 15 amino acids long.

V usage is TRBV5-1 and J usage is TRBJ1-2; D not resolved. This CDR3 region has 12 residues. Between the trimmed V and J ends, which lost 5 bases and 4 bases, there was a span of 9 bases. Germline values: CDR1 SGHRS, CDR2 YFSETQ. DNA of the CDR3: TGCGCCAGCAGACCGGAGAGCTATGGCTACACCTTC. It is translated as CASRPESYGYTF.

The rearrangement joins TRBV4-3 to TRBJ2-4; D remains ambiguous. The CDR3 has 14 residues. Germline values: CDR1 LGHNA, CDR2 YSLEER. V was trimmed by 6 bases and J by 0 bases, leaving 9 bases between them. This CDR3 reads CASSLDVAKNIQYF. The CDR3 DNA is TGCGCCAGCAGTTTAGACGTAGCCAAAAACATTCAGTACTTC.

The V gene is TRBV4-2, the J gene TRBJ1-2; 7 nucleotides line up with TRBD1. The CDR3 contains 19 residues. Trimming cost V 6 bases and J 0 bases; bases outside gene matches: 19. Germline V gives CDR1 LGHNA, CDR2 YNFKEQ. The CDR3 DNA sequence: TGTGCCAGCAGTAGGACGATGGGTGCCGCGGGACAGACTAACTATGGCTACACCTTC. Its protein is CASSRTMGAAGQTNYGYTF.

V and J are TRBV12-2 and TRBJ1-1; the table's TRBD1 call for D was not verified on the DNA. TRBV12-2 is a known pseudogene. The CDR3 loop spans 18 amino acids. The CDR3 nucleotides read TGTGCAAGTCGCCCACCCTTTGAAGAGGGGGCTTCGTTCACTGAAGCTTTCTTT. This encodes CASRPPFEEGASFTEAFF.

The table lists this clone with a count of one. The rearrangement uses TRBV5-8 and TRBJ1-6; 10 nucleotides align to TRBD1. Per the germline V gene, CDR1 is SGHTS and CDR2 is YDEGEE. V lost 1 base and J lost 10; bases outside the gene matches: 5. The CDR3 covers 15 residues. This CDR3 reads CASSLPGTGVSPLHF. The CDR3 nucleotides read TGTGCCAGCAGCTTGCCCGGGACAGGGGTCTCACCCCTCCACTTT.

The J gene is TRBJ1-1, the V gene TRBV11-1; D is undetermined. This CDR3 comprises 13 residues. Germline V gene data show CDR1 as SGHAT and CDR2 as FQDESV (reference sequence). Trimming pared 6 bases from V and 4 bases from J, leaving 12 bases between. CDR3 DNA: TGTGCCAGCAGTAGCCAGGCCCGCACTGAAGCTTTCTTT. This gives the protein CASSSQARTEAFF.

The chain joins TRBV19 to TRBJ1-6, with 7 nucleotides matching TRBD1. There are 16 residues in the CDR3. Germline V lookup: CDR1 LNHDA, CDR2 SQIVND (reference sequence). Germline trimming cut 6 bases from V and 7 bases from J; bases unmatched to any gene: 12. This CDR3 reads CASSPLLGQSNSPLHF. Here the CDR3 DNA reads TGTGCCAGTAGCCCCCTTTTGGGACAGAGCAATTCACCCCTCCACTTT. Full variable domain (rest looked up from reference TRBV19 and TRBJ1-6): DGGITQSPKYLFRKEGQNVTLSCEQNLNHDAMYWYRQDPGQGLRLIYYSQIVNDFQKGDIAEGYSVSREKKESFPLTVTSAQKNPTAFYLCASSPLLGQSNSPLHFGNGTRLTVT.

CDR3 sequence reads: CASSRRGGNTEAFF. CDR3 DNA sequence: TGTGCCAGCAGCCGCAGGGGAGGGAACACTGAAGCTTTCTTT. The chain joins TRBV14 to TRBJ1-1; tentative D call: TRBD1 (6 bases). The CDR3 totals 14 residues. Per germline, CDR1 SGHDN and CDR2 FVKESK. V was cut by 4 bases and J by 1 base, with 10 bases left in between.

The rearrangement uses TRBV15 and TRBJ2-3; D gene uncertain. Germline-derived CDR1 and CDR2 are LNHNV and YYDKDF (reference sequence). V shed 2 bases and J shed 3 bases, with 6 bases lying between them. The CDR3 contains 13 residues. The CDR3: CATSRSMTDTQYF. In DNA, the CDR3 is TGTGCCACCAGCAGATCAATGACAGATACGCAGTATTTT.